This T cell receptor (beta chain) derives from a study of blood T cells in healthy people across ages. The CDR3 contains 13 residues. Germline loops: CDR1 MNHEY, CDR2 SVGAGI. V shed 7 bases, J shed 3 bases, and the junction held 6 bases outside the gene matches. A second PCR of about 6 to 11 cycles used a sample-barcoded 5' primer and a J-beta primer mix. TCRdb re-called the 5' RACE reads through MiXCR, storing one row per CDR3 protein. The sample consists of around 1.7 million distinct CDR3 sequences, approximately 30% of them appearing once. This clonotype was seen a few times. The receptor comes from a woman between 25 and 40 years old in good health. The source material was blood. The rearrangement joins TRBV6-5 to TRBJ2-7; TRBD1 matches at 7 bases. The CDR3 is CASKDRISYEQYF. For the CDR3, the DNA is TGTGCCAGCAAGGACAGGATCAGCTACGAGCAGTACTTC.